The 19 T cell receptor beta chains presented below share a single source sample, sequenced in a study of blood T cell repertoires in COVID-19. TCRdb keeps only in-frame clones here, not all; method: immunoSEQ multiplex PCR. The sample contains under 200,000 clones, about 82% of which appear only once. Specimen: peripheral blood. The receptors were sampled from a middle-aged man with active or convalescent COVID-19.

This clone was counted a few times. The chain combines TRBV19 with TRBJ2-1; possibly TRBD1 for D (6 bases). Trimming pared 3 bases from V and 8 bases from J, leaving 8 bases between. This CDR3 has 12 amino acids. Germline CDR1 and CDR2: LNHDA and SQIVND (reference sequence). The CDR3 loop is CASSIGGDEQFF. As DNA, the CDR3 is TGTGCCAGTAGTATTGGGGGCGATGAGCAGTTCTTC.

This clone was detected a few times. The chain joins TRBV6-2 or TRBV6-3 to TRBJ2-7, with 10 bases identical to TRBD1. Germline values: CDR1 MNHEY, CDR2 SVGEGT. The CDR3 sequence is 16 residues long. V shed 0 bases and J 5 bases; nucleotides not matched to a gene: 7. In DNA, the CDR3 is TGTGCCAGCAGTTACTCGAAGGGACAGGGGTTCCACGAGCAGTACTTC. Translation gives CASSYSKGQGFHEQYF.

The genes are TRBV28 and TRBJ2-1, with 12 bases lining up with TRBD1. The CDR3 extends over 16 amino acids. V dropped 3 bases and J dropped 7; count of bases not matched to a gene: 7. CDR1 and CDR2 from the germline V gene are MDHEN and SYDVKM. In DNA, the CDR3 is TGTGCCAGCAGTTTGGGTGGGACAGGGGGCTCGAATGAGCAGTTCTTC. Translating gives CASSLGGTGGSNEQFF.

The CDR3 sequence: CASSATFGGGRGRRDTQYF. The CDR3 DNA sequence: TGTGCCAGCAGCGCTACCTTCGGGGGCGGGAGGGGGCGGAGAGATACGCAGTATTTT. This sequence joins TRBV7-2 and TRBJ2-3; 9 bases fit TRBD2. V shed 5 bases, J shed 5 bases, and the junction held 20 bases outside the gene matches. The CDR3 has 19 residues. CDR1 and CDR2 (germline): SGHTA, FQGNSA. Full variable domain (outside the CDR3, taken from reference TRBV7-2 and TRBJ2-3): GAGVSQSPSNKVTEKGKDVELRCDPISGHTALYWYRQSLGQGLEFLIYFQGNSAPDKSGLPSDRFSAERTGGSVSTLTIQRTQQEDSAVYLCASSATFGGGRGRRDTQYFGPGTRLTVL.

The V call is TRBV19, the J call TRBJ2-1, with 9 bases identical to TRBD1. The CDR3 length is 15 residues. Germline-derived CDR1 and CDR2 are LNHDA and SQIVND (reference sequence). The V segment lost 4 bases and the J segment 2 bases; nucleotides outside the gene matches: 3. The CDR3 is CASSKGQGTYNEQFF. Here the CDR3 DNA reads TGTGCCAGTAGTAAAGGACAGGGGACCTACAATGAGCAGTTCTTC. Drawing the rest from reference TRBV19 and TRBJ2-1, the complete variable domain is DGGITQSPKYLFRKEGQNVTLSCEQNLNHDAMYWYRQDPGQGLRLIYYSQIVNDFQKGDIAEGYSVSREKKESFPLTVTSAQKNPTAFYLCASSKGQGTYNEQFFGPGTRLTVL.

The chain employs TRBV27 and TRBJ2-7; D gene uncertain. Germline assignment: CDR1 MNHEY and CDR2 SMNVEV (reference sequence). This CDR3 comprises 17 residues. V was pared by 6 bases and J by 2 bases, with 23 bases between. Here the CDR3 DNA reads TGTGCCAGCAGAAAAATGCCCTCGGATCGACTTCCCTACGAGCAGTACTTC. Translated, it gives CASRKMPSDRLPYEQYF.

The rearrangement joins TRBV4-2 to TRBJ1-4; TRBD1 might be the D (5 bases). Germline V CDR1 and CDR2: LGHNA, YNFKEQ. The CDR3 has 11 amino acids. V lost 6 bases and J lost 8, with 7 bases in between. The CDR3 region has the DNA TGTGCCAGCAGTCCAGGGGAAAAACTGTTTTTT. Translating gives CASSPGEKLFF.

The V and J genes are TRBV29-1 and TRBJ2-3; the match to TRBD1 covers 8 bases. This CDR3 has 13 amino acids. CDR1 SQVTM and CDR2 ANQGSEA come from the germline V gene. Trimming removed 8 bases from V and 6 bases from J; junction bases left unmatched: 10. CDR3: CSLSPQGADTQYF. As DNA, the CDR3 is TGCAGCTTAAGTCCTCAGGGGGCGGATACGCAGTATTTT.

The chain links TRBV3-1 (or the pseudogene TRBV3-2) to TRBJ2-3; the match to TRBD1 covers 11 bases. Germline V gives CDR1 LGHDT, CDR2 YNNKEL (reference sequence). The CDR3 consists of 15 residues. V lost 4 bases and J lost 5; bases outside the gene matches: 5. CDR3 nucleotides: TGTGCCAGCAGCCTGCGGACAGGGGGCAGAGATACGCAGTATTTT. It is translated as CASSLRTGGRDTQYF.

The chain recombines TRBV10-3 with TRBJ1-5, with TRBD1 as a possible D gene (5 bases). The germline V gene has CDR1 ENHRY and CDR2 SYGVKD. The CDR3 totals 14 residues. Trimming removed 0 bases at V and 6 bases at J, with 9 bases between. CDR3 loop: CAISESGRGQPQHF. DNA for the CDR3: TGTGCCATCAGTGAGTCGGGGAGGGGTCAGCCCCAGCATTTT.

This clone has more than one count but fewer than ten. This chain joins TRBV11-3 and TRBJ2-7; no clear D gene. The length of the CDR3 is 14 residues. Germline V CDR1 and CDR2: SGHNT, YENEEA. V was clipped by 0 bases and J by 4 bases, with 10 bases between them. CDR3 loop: CASSLEKLSYEQYF. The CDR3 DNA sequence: TGTGCCAGCAGCTTAGAAAAACTCTCATACGAGCAGTACTTC.

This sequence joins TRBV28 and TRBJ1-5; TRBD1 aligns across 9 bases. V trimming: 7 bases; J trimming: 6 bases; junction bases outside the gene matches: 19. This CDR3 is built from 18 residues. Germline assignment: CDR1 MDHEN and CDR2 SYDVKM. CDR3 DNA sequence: TGTGCCAGCAAACCTCCTCGGGGACAGGGTGGTTCGCGTCAGCCCCAGCATTTT. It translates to CASKPPRGQGGSRQPQHF. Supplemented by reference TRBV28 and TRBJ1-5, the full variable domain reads DVKVTQSSRYLVKRTGEKVFLECVQDMDHENMFWYRQDPGLGLRLIYFSYDVKMKEKGDIPEGYSVSREKKERFSLILESASTNQTSMYLCASKPPRGQGGSRQPQHFGDGTRLSIL.

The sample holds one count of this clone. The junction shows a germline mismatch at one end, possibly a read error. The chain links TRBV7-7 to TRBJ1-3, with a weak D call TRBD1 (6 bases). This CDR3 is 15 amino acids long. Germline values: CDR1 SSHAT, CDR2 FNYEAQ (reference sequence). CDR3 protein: CASSQDSAPGNTIYF. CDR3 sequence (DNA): TGTGCTAGCAGCCAGGACAGCGCTCCTGGAAACACCATATATTTT.

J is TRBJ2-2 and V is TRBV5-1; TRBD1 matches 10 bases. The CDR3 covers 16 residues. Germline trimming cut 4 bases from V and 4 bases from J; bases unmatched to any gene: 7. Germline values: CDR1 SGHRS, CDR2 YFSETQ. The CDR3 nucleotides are TGCGCCAGCAGCATCGGACAGGGGGGAGTCACCGGGGAGCTGTTTTTT. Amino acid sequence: CASSIGQGGVTGELFF.

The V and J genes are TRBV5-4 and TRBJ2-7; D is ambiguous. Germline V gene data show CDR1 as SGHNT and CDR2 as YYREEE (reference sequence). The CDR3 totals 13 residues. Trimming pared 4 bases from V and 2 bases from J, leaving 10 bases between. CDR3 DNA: TGTGCCAGCAGCAAGAGCGCGACCTACGAGCAGTACTTC. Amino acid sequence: CASSKSATYEQYF.

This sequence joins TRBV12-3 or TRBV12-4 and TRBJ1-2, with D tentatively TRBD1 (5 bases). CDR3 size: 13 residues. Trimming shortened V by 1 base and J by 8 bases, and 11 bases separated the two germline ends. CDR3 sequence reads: CASSLGGISGYTF. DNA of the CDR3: TGTGCCAGCAGTTTAGGGGGCATCTCGGGCTACACCTTC.

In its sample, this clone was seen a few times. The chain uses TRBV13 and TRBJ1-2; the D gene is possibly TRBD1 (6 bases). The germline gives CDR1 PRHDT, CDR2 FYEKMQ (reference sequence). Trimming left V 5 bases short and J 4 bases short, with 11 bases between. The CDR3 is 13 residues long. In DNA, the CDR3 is TGTGCCAGCAGCCCGGGACAACCCTATGGCTACACCTTC. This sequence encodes CASSPGQPYGYTF.

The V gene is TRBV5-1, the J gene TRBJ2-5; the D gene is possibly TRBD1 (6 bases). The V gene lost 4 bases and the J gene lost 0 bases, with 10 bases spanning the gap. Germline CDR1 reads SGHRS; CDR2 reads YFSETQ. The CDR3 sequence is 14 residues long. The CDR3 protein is CASSRGQNQETQYF. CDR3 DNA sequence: TGCGCCAGCAGCAGAGGACAGAACCAAGAGACCCAGTACTTC.

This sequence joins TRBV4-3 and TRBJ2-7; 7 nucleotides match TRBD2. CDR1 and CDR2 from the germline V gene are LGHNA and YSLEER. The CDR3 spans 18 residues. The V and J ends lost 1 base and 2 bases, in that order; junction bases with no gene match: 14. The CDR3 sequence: CASSQASVLGLQTYEQYF. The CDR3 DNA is TGCGCCAGCAGCCAAGCAAGCGTTTTGGGACTACAAACCTACGAGCAGTACTTC.